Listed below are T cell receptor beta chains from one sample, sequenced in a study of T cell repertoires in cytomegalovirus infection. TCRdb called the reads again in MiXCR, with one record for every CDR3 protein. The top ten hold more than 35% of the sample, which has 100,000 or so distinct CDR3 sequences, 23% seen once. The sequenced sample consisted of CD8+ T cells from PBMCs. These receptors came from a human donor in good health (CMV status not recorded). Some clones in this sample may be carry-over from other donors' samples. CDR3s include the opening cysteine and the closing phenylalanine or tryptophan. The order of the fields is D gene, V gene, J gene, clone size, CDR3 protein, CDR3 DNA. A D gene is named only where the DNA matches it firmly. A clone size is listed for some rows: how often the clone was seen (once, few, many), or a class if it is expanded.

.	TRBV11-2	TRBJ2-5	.	CASSPTASQETQYF	TGTGCCAGCAGCCCGACGGCCAGTCAAGAGACCCAGTACTTC
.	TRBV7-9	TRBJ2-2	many	CASRPRTGHIAQNTGELFF	TGTGCCAGCAGGCCACGCACGGGACACATTGCACAGAACACCGGGGAGCTGTTTTTT
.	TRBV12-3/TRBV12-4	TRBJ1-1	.	CASSLGGAAFF	TGTGCCAGCAGTTTAGGAGGGGCAGCTTTCTTT
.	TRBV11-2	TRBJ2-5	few	CASSLISSQETQYF	TGTGCCAGCAGCTTAATTTCCAGTCAAGAGACCCAGTACTTC
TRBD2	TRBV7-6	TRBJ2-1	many	CASSPSGLSGSWDEQFF	TGTGCCAGCAGCCCATCTGGCTTGAGCGGGAGTTGGGATGAGCAGTTCTTC
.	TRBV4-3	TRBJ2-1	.	CASSQGTGSYNEQFF	TGCGCCAGCAGCCAAGGGACGGGCTCCTACAATGAGCAGTTCTTC
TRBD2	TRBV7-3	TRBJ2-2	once	CASSPHLAGGNTGELFF	TGTGCCAGCAGCCCGCACCTAGCGGGGGGGAACACCGGGGAGCTGTTTTTT
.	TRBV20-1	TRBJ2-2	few	CSARDPGSQNTGELFF	TGCAGTGCTAGAGATCCGGGATCCCAGAACACCGGGGAGCTGTTTTTT
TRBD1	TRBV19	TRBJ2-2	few	CASSKDRGLTGELFF	TGTGCCAGTAGTAAGGATAGGGGGCTCACCGGGGAGCTGTTTTTT
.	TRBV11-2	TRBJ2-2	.	CASSSGDLNTGELFF	TGTGCCAGCAGCTCGGGGGACCTGAACACCGGGGAGCTGTTTTTT
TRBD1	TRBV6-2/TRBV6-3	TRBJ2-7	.	CASRPPTGASYEQYF	TGTGCCAGCAGACCGCCGACAGGGGCCTCCTACGAGCAGTACTTC
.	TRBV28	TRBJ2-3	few	CASSTGGLTDTQYF	TGTGCCAGCAGTACCGGGGGCCTCACAGATACGCAGTATTTT
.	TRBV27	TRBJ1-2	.	CASSLSRDTPNGYTF	TGTGCCAGCAGTTTATCGCGGGACACACCCAATGGCTACACCTTC
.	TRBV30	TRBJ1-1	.	CAWSVVFYTEAFF	TGTGCCTGGAGTGTTGTGTTTTACACTGAAGCTTTCTTT
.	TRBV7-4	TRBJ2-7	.	CASRSSHEQYF	TGTGCCAGCAGATCATCCCACGAGCAGTACTTC
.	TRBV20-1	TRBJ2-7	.	CSARDGLADSSYEQYF	TGCAGTGCTAGAGATGGGTTGGCGGATAGCTCCTACGAGCAGTACTTC
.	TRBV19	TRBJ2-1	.	CASSIYSSDNNEQFF	TGTGCCAGTAGTATTTACTCTAGCGATAACAATGAGCAGTTCTTC
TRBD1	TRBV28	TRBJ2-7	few	CASRPTGTGMGLEQYF	TGTGCCAGCAGACCGACCGGGACAGGGATGGGCCTCGAGCAGTACTTC
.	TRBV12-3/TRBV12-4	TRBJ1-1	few	CASSPGGLSTEAFF	TGTGCCAGCAGCCCGGGGGGTCTGAGCACTGAAGCTTTCTTT
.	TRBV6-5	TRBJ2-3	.	CASSLTGWKTDTQYF	TGTGCCAGCAGTTTAACAGGCTGGAAGACAGATACGCAGTATTTT
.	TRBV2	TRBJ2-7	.	CASSAGLATYEQYF	TGTGCCAGCAGTGCCGGGTTAGCGACCTACGAGCAGTACTTC
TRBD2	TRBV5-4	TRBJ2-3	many	CASSLGLAGGTDTQYF	TGTGCCAGCAGCCTGGGACTAGCGGGAGGCACAGATACGCAGTATTTT
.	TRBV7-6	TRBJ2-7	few	CASSLAPGFVEQYF	TGTGCCAGCAGCTTAGCCCCCGGATTTGTCGAGCAGTACTTC
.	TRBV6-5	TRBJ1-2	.	CASSYSGTGLLYGYTF	TGTGCCAGCAGTTACTCGGGAACAGGTCTACTATATGGCTACACCTTC
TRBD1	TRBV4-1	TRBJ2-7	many	CASSQEGGTGSSYEQYF	TGCGCCAGCAGCCAAGAAGGTGGGACAGGGTCATCCTACGAGCAGTACTTC
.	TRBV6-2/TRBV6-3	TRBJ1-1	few	CASREDGWDFGTEAFF	TGTGCCAGCAGGGAGGACGGATGGGATTTCGGCACTGAAGCTTTCTTT
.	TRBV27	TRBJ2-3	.	CASSEGFGTDTQYF	TGTGCCAGCAGTGAGGGGTTTGGCACAGATACGCAGTATTTT
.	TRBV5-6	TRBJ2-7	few	CASSIQGREQYF	TGTGCCAGCAGCATTCAGGGGCGCGAGCAGTACTTC
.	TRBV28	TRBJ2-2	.	CASSQTRVVKLNDTGELFF	TGTGCCAGCAGCCAGACTAGAGTTGTGAAATTGAATGACACCGGGGAGCTGTTTTTT
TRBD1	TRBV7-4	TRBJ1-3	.	CASSSWDRGTGNTIYF	TGTGCCAGCAGCTCCTGGGACAGGGGTACTGGAAACACCATATATTTT
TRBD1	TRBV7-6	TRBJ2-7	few	CASSPGDRGPYEQYF	TGTGCCAGCAGCCCCGGGGACAGGGGACCCTACGAGCAGTACTTC
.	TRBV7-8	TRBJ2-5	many	CASSPPGKTETQYF	TGTGCCAGCAGCCCCCCAGGGAAGACGGAGACCCAGTACTTC
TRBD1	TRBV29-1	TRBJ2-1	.	CSVRQGIREQFF	TGCAGCGTTCGACAGGGAATTAGGGAGCAGTTCTTC
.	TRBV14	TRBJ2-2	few	CASSQVGGLSTGELFF	TGTGCCAGCAGCCAAGTTGGGGGGCTTAGCACCGGGGAGCTGTTTTTT
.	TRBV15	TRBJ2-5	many	CATSRDGGKGETQYF	TGTGCCACCAGCAGAGATGGAGGAAAAGGAGAGACCCAGTACTTC
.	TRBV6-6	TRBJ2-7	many	CASSPSGEQYF	TGTGCCAGCAGCCCCTCGGGCGAGCAGTACTTC
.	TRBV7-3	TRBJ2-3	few	CASSLTGGGGGDTQYF	TGTGCCAGCAGCCTCACAGGAGGGGGCGGAGGAGATACGCAGTATTTT
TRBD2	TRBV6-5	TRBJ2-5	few	CASKAGNVGGETQYF	TGTGCCAGCAAAGCGGGAAACGTCGGCGGGGAGACCCAGTACTTC
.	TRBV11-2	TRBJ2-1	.	CASSLGGFLAASSYNEQFF	TGTGCCAGCAGCTTAGGGGGATTCTTAGCCGCGAGCTCCTACAATGAGCAGTTCTTC
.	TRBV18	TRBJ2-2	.	CASSLSGPAEVYTGELFF	TGTGCCAGCTCACTGTCGGGACCAGCGGAAGTTTACACCGGGGAGCTGTTTTTT
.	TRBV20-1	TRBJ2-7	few	CSARDLNSGYEQYF	TGCAGTGCTAGAGATCTTAATAGTGGCTACGAGCAGTACTTC
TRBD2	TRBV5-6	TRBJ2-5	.	CASSLVASGEQETQYF	TGTGCCAGCAGCTTGGTGGCTAGCGGGGAACAAGAGACCCAGTACTTC
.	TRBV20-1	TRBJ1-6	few	CSARALPGTGVGAPLHF	TGCAGTGCTAGAGCCCTCCCCGGGACCGGGGTAGGGGCACCCCTCCACTTT
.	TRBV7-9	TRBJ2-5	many	CASSPVTETETQYF	TGTGCCAGCAGCCCTGTGACAGAAACTGAGACCCAGTACTTC
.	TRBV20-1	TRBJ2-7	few	CSARDLTSLDHYEQYF	TGCAGTGCTAGAGACCTTACTAGCTTGGACCACTACGAGCAGTACTTC
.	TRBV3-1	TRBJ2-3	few	CASSQDRQPADTQYF	TGTGCCAGCAGCCAAGATAGACAGCCAGCAGATACGCAGTATTTT
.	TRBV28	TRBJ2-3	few	CASRPSILGDTDTQYF	TGTGCCAGCAGGCCGAGTATCTTAGGGGACACAGATACGCAGTATTTT
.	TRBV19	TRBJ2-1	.	CASSIVIRNEQFF	TGTGCCAGTAGTATTGTAATCCGCAATGAGCAGTTCTTC
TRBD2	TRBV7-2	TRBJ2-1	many	CASSLTLAGLRNEQFF	TGTGCCAGCAGCTTAACACTAGCGGGGTTAAGAAATGAGCAGTTCTTC
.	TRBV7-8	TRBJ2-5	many	CASSLEFRVEETQYF	TGTGCCAGCAGCTTAGAGTTTAGGGTGGAAGAGACCCAGTACTTC
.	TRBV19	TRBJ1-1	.	CASSPYGNTEAFF	TGTGCCAGTAGCCCCTACGGGAACACTGAAGCTTTCTTT
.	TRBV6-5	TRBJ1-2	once	CASSTHGGNGYTF	TGTGCCAGCAGTACACATGGAGGCAATGGCTACACCTTC
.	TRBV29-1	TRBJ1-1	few	CSVEPGVNTEAFF	TGCAGCGTTGAACCAGGGGTGAACACTGAAGCTTTCTTT
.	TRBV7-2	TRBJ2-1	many	CASRTGTGPGDEQFF	TGTGCCAGCAGAACCGGGACTGGCCCCGGTGATGAGCAGTTCTTC
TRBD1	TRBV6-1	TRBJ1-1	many	CASSPPGGLNDAFF	TGTGCCAGCAGTCCCCCAGGGGGCTTAAACGACGCTTTCTTT
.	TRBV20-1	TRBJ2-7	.	CSAAAIRAGHEQYF	TGCAGTGCTGCGGCTATTCGGGCTGGTCACGAGCAGTACTTC